This T cell receptor beta chain stems from a study of OX40 agonist ivuxolimab in advanced cancers. Whole-study context: Averaging around 60 years in age, with a range of roughly 23 to 80, the cohort was approximately 87% male.

In germline, CDR1 is ENHRY, CDR2 SYGVKD. Losses at the gene ends were 5 bases for V and 6 bases for J; bases not matched to a gene: 9. There are 16 residues in the CDR3. Using immunoSEQ multiplex PCR, the repertoire was profiled, and TCRdb retains in-frame clones only, with some absent. The table records about 73,000 clones, 88% of them present only once. Study-wide results and limits: Expanded peripheral T-cell antigen specificity went undetermined.

The sample holds a few counts of this clone. Its specificity is not known. The source was CD4+ or CD8+ T cells sorted from blood, collected in a trial of the OX40 agonist ivuxolimab. The genes are TRBV10-3 and TRBJ2-2; 10 nucleotides line up with TRBD2. The receptor was derived from an adult with an advanced solid tumor such as melanoma, head and neck, liver or kidney cancer. CDR3 coding DNA: TGTGCCATCAGTAGAGCCGGAACTAGCGGGGCCGGGGAGCTGTTTTTT. Protein: CAISRAGTSGAGELFF.